This record concerns one T cell receptor (beta chain) sequence. The CDR3 totals 14 residues. Germline CDR1 reads MNHEY; CDR2 reads SVGAGI. Germline trimming cut 6 bases from V and 5 bases from J; bases unmatched to any gene: 4. The data were produced by immunoSEQ multiplex PCR, yet TCRdb's version contains in-frame clones alone and is incomplete. There are approximately 250,000 clones in the sample; approximately 65% occur only once, and over 8.5% lies in the top ten. This record comes from a study of shared clonotypes between healthy human individuals. Sequencing used memory CD4+ T cells sorted from blood. Subset reported: CD45RA-negative fraction. The receptor's source is a man aged 25-45 years in good health. This rearrangement joins TRBV6-5 to TRBJ2-2, with 9 bases aligning to TRBD1. In DNA, the CDR3 is TGTGCCAGCAGGGACAGGGGCACTACCGGGGAGCTGTTTTTT. Translation: CASRDRGTTGELFF.